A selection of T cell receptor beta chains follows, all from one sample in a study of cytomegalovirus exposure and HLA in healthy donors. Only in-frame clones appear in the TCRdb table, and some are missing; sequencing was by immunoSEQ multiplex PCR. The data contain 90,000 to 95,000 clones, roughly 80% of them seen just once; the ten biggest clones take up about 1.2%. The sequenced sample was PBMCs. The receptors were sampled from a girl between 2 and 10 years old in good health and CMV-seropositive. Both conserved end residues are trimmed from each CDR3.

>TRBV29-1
SVREVLYNEQF
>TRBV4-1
ASSQNGEQY
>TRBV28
ASSFRQGYEQY
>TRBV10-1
ASSAYRGRNTGELF
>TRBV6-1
ASSEGQEGNQPQH
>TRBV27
ASRPVPGQYEKLF
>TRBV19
ASSSLAAYNEQF
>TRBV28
ASRAGDGYT
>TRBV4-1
ASSHPGLAGGRGVDDTQY
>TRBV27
ASSLRRQGYGYT
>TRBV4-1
ASSPIAEQETQY
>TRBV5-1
ASSRRTGGGGTGNTIY
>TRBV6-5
ASSYAEKNTQY
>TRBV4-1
ASSQDTYEQY
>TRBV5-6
ASSFRGLIENTIY
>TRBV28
ASSLKGYEQY
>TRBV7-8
ASSLGGRPEFYGYT
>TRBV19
ASSRGREVNEQY
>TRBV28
ASSSGQPQH
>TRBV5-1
ASSLGRVTDTQY
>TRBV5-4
ASSQEGRTRVARELF
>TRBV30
AWSTLRGLNGANVLT
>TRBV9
ASSVGGLTEAF
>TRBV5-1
ASSQDNGNTIY
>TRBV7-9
ASRNGFTSGTTGELF
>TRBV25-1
ATGGVYEQY
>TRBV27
ASSPTSGRAGNEQF
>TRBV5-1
ASSLSVPELVSWDEQF
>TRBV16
ASSQSGVGYGYT
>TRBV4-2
ASSHRGPYEQY